These 19 T cell receptor beta chains came from one sample sequenced in a study of blood T cell repertoires in COVID-19. This table comes from immunoSEQ multiplex PCR, and its TCRdb copy is limited to in-frame clones, with some not included. The sample records under 250,000 clones, about 85% being singletons. The sample comprised peripheral blood. The receptors here all came from a man between 45 and 60 years old who had recovered from COVID-19.

V and J are TRBV18 and TRBJ2-7; D possibly corresponds to TRBD1 (5 bases). Germline CDR1 reads KGHSH; CDR2 reads LQKENI. The CDR3 has 15 residues. Between the trimmed V and J ends, which lost 2 bases and 8 bases, there was a span of 19 bases. DNA of the CDR3: TGTGCCAGCTCACCAGTACAGGCCTTCCCTACGAAGCAGTACTTC. It is translated as CASSPVQAFPTKQYF.

V usage is TRBV13 and J usage is TRBJ2-2; TRBD2 matches at 10 bases. Germline V gene sequence: CDR1 PRHDT, CDR2 FYEKMQ (reference sequence). The trim removed 8 bases at V and 7 bases at J, leaving 13 bases unmatched. The CDR3 covers 16 residues. Here the CDR3 reads CASPRPSGRSYGELFF. CDR3 DNA sequence: TGTGCCAGCCCAAGACCTAGCGGGAGATCGTACGGGGAGCTGTTTTTT.

This clone appeared many times. This chain joins TRBV3-1 (or the pseudogene TRBV3-2) and TRBJ2-3, with no clear D. Per the germline V gene, CDR1 is LGHDT and CDR2 is YNNKEL (reference sequence). The V end was cut by 2 bases, the J end by 5 bases, with 5 bases between. The CDR3 sequence is 12 residues long. Here the CDR3 reads CASSQFGDTQYF. In DNA, the CDR3 is TGTGCCAGCAGCCAATTCGGAGATACGCAGTATTTT.

V is TRBV7-2 and J is TRBJ2-5; 11 bases are shared with TRBD2. The CDR3 runs 15 residues. Germline CDR1 and CDR2: SGHTA and FQGNSA. With V trimmed by 1 base and J by 4 bases, 2 bases remained unmatched. CDR3 sequence (DNA): TGTGCCAGCAGCTTAGGTCTAGCGGGAGGAGAGACCCAGTACTTC. Protein sequence: CASSLGLAGGETQYF. The full variable domain, with the rest looked up from reference TRBV7-2 and TRBJ2-5, is GAGVSQSPSNKVTEKGKDVELRCDPISGHTALYWYRQSLGQGLEFLIYFQGNSAPDKSGLPSDRFSAERTGGSVSTLTIQRTQQEDSAVYLCASSLGLAGGETQYFGPGTRLLVL.

The rearrangement joins TRBV7-2 to TRBJ2-1; TRBD2 matches at 10 bases. V trimming: 2 bases; J trimming: 8 bases; junction bases outside the gene matches: 6. From germline, CDR1 is SGHTA and CDR2 FQGNSA. This CDR3 is 15 amino acids long. CDR3 nucleotide sequence: TGTGCCAGCAGCTTATTCTTCCTAGCGGGAGATGAGCAGTTCTTC. This translates into CASSLFFLAGDEQFF.

V gene TRBV28 combines with J gene TRBJ2-7; the match to TRBD1 covers 9 bases. Per germline, CDR1 MDHEN and CDR2 SYDVKM. V lost 2 bases to trimming and J lost 3 bases; unmatched junction nucleotides: 8. The CDR3 covers 16 residues. The CDR3 region is CASSLEVGTGHYEQYF. CDR3 nucleotides: TGTGCCAGCAGTTTAGAAGTCGGGACAGGGCACTACGAGCAGTACTTC.

The chain's CDR3 is CASSIGGSGDYEQYF. CDR3 nucleotide sequence: TGTGCCAGTAGTATAGGCGGTAGCGGGGATTACGAGCAGTACTTC. The rearrangement uses TRBV19 and TRBJ2-7, with 8 bases identical to TRBD2. CDR3 length: 15 residues. V was pared by 1 base and J by 4 bases, with 6 bases of the junction left unmatched. Per the germline V gene, CDR1 is LNHDA and CDR2 is SQIVND (reference sequence).

CDR3 protein: CASSPPGSEGERSYEQYF. The DNA of the CDR3 is TGTGCCAGCAGCCCACCGGGGTCTGAGGGTGAGCGGTCCTACGAGCAGTACTTC. V and J are TRBV7-9 and TRBJ2-7, with a tentative D call TRBD2 (5 bases). Trimming took off 5 bases at V and 1 base at J, with 24 bases between the two ends. CDR3 length: 18 amino acids. Germline assignment: CDR1 SEHNR and CDR2 FQNEAQ (reference sequence).

The V call is TRBV30, the J call TRBJ1-4; tentative D call: TRBD1 (6 bases). Germline assignment: CDR1 GTSNPN and CDR2 SVGIG (reference sequence). Trimming stripped 7 bases from V and 5 bases from J, with 14 bases between. This CDR3 is 13 amino acids long. CDR3 DNA sequence: TGTGCCTTTGGGGGAAGGGGGAATGAAAAACTGTTTTTT. Translating it yields CAFGGRGNEKLFF.

The V and J genes are TRBV5-4 and TRBJ2-3; D remains ambiguous. V dropped 1 base and J dropped 3 bases, with 9 bases sitting between them. CDR1 is SGHNT and CDR2 is YYREEE in the germline V gene (reference sequence). The CDR3 is 14 residues long. This chain's CDR3 is CASSLFSLTDTQYF. DNA for the CDR3: TGTGCCAGCAGCTTGTTTTCACTTACAGATACGCAGTATTTT. The full variable domain, with the rest looked up from reference TRBV5-4 and TRBJ2-3, is ETGVTQSPTHLIKTRGQQVTLRCSSQSGHNTVSWYQQALGQGPQFIFQYYREEENGRGNFPPRFSGLQFPNYSSELNVNALELDDSALYLCASSLFSLTDTQYFGPGTRLTVL.

As regards this clone: Other DNA sequences in the sample encode the same CDR3. The chain uses TRBV18 and TRBJ2-7, with D possibly matching TRBD1 (6 bases). There are 13 residues in the CDR3. Germline V CDR1 and CDR2: KGHSH, LQKENI. Between the trimmed V and J ends, which lost 3 bases and 4 bases, there was a span of 10 bases. CDR3 nucleotides: TGTGCCAGCTCACCTCAACAGGGTTACGAGCAGTACTTC. This codes for CASSPQQGYEQYF.

The chain carries TRBV18 and TRBJ1-2, with 9 bases identical to TRBD1. Germline trimming cut 4 bases from V and 10 bases from J; bases unmatched to any gene: 7. CDR1 is KGHSH, CDR2 LQKENI, per germline. The CDR3 is made up of 13 amino acids. The CDR3 loop reads CASSRGQGLVYTF. CDR3 nucleotides: TGTGCCAGCTCACGAGGACAGGGGCTCGTCTACACCTTC.

The sample holds a few counts of this clone. This chain uses TRBV4-2 with TRBJ2-6, with TRBD1 as a possible D gene (6 bases). Germline loops: CDR1 LGHNA, CDR2 YNFKEQ. V shed 0 bases and J shed 2 bases, with 17 bases lying between them. The CDR3 runs to 19 residues. CDR3 in DNA: TGTGCCAGCAGCCAAGATCACTATCGATCAGGGGCTGGGGCCAACGTCCTGACTTTC. Protein: CASSQDHYRSGAGANVLTF.

V is TRBV7-9 and J is TRBJ2-3, with 8 bases fitting TRBD1. J lost 11 bases, V lost 6 bases, and 4 bases had no gene match. This CDR3 spans 11 amino acids. Germline V lookup: CDR1 SEHNR, CDR2 FQNEAQ (reference sequence). CDR3 region: CASRDRGKQYF. DNA of the CDR3: TGTGCCAGCAGAGACAGGGGCAAGCAGTATTTT.

This chain links TRBV9 with TRBJ1-1; 7 bases map to TRBD1. CDR3 length: 15 amino acids. Per germline, CDR1 SGDLS and CDR2 YYNGEE. The V gene end was trimmed by 6 bases and the J gene end by 1 base; junction bases not matched to a gene: 9. The CDR3 here is CASNPTGWGNTEAFF. CDR3 nucleotides: TGTGCCAGCAACCCGACAGGGTGGGGGAACACTGAAGCTTTCTTT.

The rearrangement uses TRBV2 and TRBJ2-7; 10 nucleotides align to TRBD2. Unmatched junction bases numbered 2, after V lost 6 bases and J lost 6 bases. CDR1 and CDR2 (germline): SNHLY, FYNNEI. This CDR3 is built from 12 residues. This chain's CDR3 is CASRLAGFEQYF. The CDR3 nucleotides read TGTGCCAGCAGACTAGCGGGATTCGAGCAGTACTTC.

The rearrangement links TRBV9 to TRBJ2-3; possibly TRBD2 for D (6 bases). Germline CDR1 is SGDLS and CDR2 is YYNGEE. The CDR3 loop spans 15 amino acids. V dropped 4 bases and J dropped 5 bases, with 17 bases sitting between them. The DNA for the CDR3 is TGTGCCAGCAGCCCAGGACTACTCAGTGGAGATACGCAGTATTTT. It translates to CASSPGLLSGDTQYF.

J is TRBJ1-6 and V is TRBV6-5; D gene ambiguous. Germline assignment: CDR1 MNHEY and CDR2 SVGAGI. The germline V and J ends were trimmed by 2 bases and 0 bases, with 5 bases remaining between them. The CDR3 has 15 residues. The CDR3 sequence is CASSYEGSYNSPLHF. The CDR3 DNA reads TGTGCCAGCAGTTACGAGGGCTCCTATAATTCACCCCTCCACTTT.

CDR3 sequence: CASSLGTLSNQPQHF. The CDR3 DNA follows: TGTGCCAGCAGCTTGGGGACACTTAGCAATCAGCCCCAGCATTTT. The V call is TRBV5-5, the J call TRBJ1-5; D is perhaps TRBD1 (5 bases). V lost 0 bases to trimming and J lost 0 bases, with 7 bases between them. CDR3 length: 15 amino acids. The germline CDR1 and CDR2 sequences are SGHKS and YYEKEE (reference sequence).